The 19 T cell receptor beta chains below all came from one sample that was sequenced in a study of T-cell memory formation after mild COVID-19. MiXCR, run by TCRdb on the 5' RACE reads, gives a single entry per CDR3 protein. Of roughly 610,000 distinct CDR3 sequences listed, approximately 15% were seen once; the top ten hold about 8.6%. Sequencing used PBMCs or a T cell subset sorted from them (not recorded which). The source of these receptors is an adult woman who had mild COVID-19 (a few samples of this study predate the infection). Cell type and time point are not known.

Notes on this clonotype: Mismatch with germline at one junction end may stem from a read error. CDR3 bases: TGCGCCAGCAGCCCGAAAACCGGGGAGCTGTTTTTT. Amino acid sequence: CASSPKTGELFF. V usage is TRBV5-1 and J usage is TRBJ2-2; D uncertain. Germline CDR1 and CDR2: SGHRS and YFSETQ. CDR3 length: 12 amino acids. Variable domain in full (rest from reference TRBV5-1 and TRBJ2-2): KAGVTQTPRYLIKTRGQQVTLSCSPISGHRSVSWYQQTPGQGLQFLFEYFSETQRNKGNFPGRFSGRQFSNSRSEMNVSTLELGDSALYLCASSPKTGELFFGEGSRLTVL.

The rearrangement links TRBV5-4 to TRBJ1-1, with D possibly matching TRBD1 (5 bases). V was trimmed by 7 bases and J by 1 base, leaving 17 bases between them. The CDR3 is made up of 15 amino acids. Looked up from germline, CDR1 is SGHNT and CDR2 is YYREEE (reference sequence). CDR3 sequence: CASLSLGEANTEAFF. The CDR3 coding sequence is TGTGCCAGCTTGTCACTGGGGGAGGCGAACACTGAAGCTTTCTTT.

The rearrangement joins TRBV6-6 to TRBJ2-2, with unresolved D. Germline-derived CDR1 and CDR2 are MNHNY and SVGAGI (reference sequence). With 2 bases removed from V and 6 bases from J, the gap between germline ends came to 7 bases. The CDR3 extends over 13 amino acids. The chain's CDR3 is CASSYPTPGELFF. The DNA for the CDR3 is TGTGCCAGCAGTTACCCTACGCCCGGGGAGCTGTTTTTT.

The chain combines TRBV29-1 with TRBJ2-1, with a tentative D call TRBD2 (5 bases). The CDR3 spans 13 residues. In germline, CDR1 is SQVTM, CDR2 ANQGSEA. Deletions cut 0 bases from V and 12 bases from J, with 15 bases between. The CDR3 loop is CSVEEALRASQFF. In DNA, the CDR3 is TGCAGCGTTGAAGAAGCTTTGAGGGCCTCGCAGTTCTTC.

This clonotype was found a few times. The gene calls are TRBV29-1 and TRBJ2-3; a weak D match, TRBD1 (6 bases). Germline CDR1 SQVTM, CDR2 ANQGSEA. V dropped 4 bases and J dropped 1 base, with 9 bases sitting between them. The CDR3 consists of 13 residues. This CDR3 reads CSVGPGGTDTQYF. The CDR3 DNA follows: TGCAGCGTTGGGCCAGGGGGCACAGATACGCAGTATTTT.

This clonotype showed up many times. The chain links TRBV3-1 to TRBJ2-1, with 10 bases lining up with TRBD2. J was trimmed by 0 bases and V by 5 bases; bases with no gene match: 10. Germline V gene data show CDR1 as LGHDT and CDR2 as YNNKEL (reference sequence). The CDR3 length is 18 residues. The CDR3 DNA is TGTGCCAGCAGCAAACTCTGGACTAGCGGATCCTCCTACAATGAGCAGTTCTTC. Amino acid sequence: CASSKLWTSGSSYNEQFF.

This clonotype has ten or more counts. The chain uses TRBV7-9 and TRBJ2-7, with TRBD1 matching over 10 bases. The CDR3 spans 15 residues. The V and J ends lost 4 bases and 3 bases, in that order; junction bases with no gene match: 6. CDR1 SEHNR and CDR2 FQNEAQ come from the germline V gene (reference sequence). CDR3 sequence reads: CASSSRQGANYEQYF. Written as DNA, the CDR3 is TGTGCCAGCAGCTCAAGACAGGGGGCCAACTACGAGCAGTACTTC.

The chain is built from TRBV7-3 and TRBJ2-2; maybe TRBD1 (6 bases). Trimming left V 4 bases short and J 6 bases short, with 9 bases between. This CDR3 region has 13 residues. Germline assignment: CDR1 SGHTA and CDR2 FQGTGA. CDR3 protein: CASSSGQPGELFF. The CDR3, as DNA: TGTGCCAGCAGCTCAGGACAGCCCGGGGAGCTGTTTTTT.

The genes are TRBV4-1 and TRBJ2-1; D possibly corresponds to TRBD2 (5 bases). Per germline, CDR1 MGHRA and CDR2 YSYEKL. Trimming took 4 bases from V and 2 from J, leaving 15 bases between them. The CDR3 extends over 16 amino acids. The CDR3 region is CASSPVPGSPYNEQFF. The CDR3 region has the DNA TGCGCCAGCAGCCCTGTCCCGGGGTCCCCCTACAATGAGCAGTTCTTC.

Here the CDR3 reads CASNPARGAGTDTQYF. DNA for the CDR3: TGTGCCAGCAATCCCGCCCGGGGCGCAGGGACAGATACGCAGTATTTT. This chain links TRBV12-3 or TRBV12-4 with TRBJ2-3, with D perhaps given as TRBD1 or TRBD2 (5 bases each). Trimming pared 7 bases from V and 3 bases from J, leaving 20 bases between. The CDR3 length is 16 residues.

The CDR3 protein is CASSPNGVFHNEQFF. The DNA of the CDR3 is TGTGCCAGCAGCCCCAACGGGGTTTTCCATAATGAGCAGTTCTTC. The rearrangement links TRBV7-3 to TRBJ2-1; D possibly corresponds to TRBD2 (5 bases). CDR1 SGHTA and CDR2 FQGTGA come from the germline V gene. Trimming removed 5 bases at V and 7 bases at J, with 18 bases between. The CDR3 consists of 15 residues. The complete variable domain, with remaining parts taken from reference TRBV7-3 and TRBJ2-1, reads GAGVSQTPSNKVTEKGKYVELRCDPISGHTALYWYRQSLGQGPEFLIYFQGTGAADDSGLPNDRFFAVRPEGSVSTLKIQRTERGDSAVYLCASSPNGVFHNEQFFGPGTRLTVL.

V usage is TRBV11-2 and J usage is TRBJ2-1; TRBD2 matches at 9 bases. Germline V gene lookup returns CDR1 SGHAT and CDR2 FQNNGV. CDR3 length: 15 residues. Germline trimming cut 3 bases from V and 6 bases from J; bases unmatched to any gene: 6. The CDR3 bases are TGTGCCAGCAGCTTCCTCGGCGGGGGGGCCAATGAGCAGTTCTTC. Translation gives CASSFLGGGANEQFF.

In this sample, this clonotype turned up many times. The chain joins TRBV29-1 to TRBJ2-2; unclear D gene. Trimming removed 2 bases from V and 4 bases from J, with 8 bases in between. CDR1 is SQVTM and CDR2 is ANQGSEA in the germline V gene. The CDR3 consists of 13 residues. The CDR3 spells CSVERLATGELFF. The CDR3 region has the DNA TGCAGCGTTGAAAGGCTGGCCACCGGGGAGCTGTTTTTT.

V gene TRBV4-2 combines with J gene TRBJ2-1, with D unresolved. V was shortened by 4 bases and J by 5 bases, with 18 bases between the two germline ends. This CDR3 spans 16 amino acids. Germline V gene sequence: CDR1 LGHNA, CDR2 YNFKEQ. The CDR3 spells CASSPPPRERDNEQFF. CDR3 sequence (DNA): TGTGCCAGCAGCCCCCCCCCTCGCGAGCGAGACAATGAGCAGTTCTTC.

This clonotype was seen many times. The chain combines TRBV5-1 with TRBJ2-3; D unresolved. CDR3 length equals 13 residues. The V end lost 2 bases, the J end lost 0 bases, and 4 bases lay between the germline ends. Germline CDR1 reads SGHRS; CDR2 reads YFSETQ. The CDR3 protein is CASSFPSTDTQYF. CDR3 DNA: TGCGCCAGCAGCTTTCCTAGCACAGATACGCAGTATTTT.

The chain is built from TRBV6-1 and TRBJ1-5; unclear D gene. The germline V gene encodes CDR1 MNHNS and CDR2 SASEGT. CDR3 length: 13 residues. V dropped 5 bases and J dropped 6 bases, with 11 bases sitting between them. The CDR3 DNA sequence: TGTGCCAGCAGTCGGACGGGGTTTCAGCCCCAGCATTTT. It encodes CASSRTGFQPQHF.

The genes are TRBV9 and TRBJ2-3; D might be TRBD1 (5 bases). The CDR3 contains 16 residues. CDR1 and CDR2 (germline): SGDLS, YYNGEE. Trimming removed 4 bases at V and 2 bases at J, with 17 bases between. The CDR3 coding sequence is TGTGCCAGCAGCCAACGGCTGCAGGGCTTCACAGATACGCAGTATTTT. It encodes CASSQRLQGFTDTQYF.

This clonotype appeared a few times. This chain's CDR3 is CATSVQVPPDTQYF. CDR3 coding DNA: TGTGCCACCAGTGTACAGGTGCCGCCAGATACGCAGTATTTT. The chain is built from TRBV24-1 and TRBJ2-3; D is possibly TRBD1 (5 bases). The CDR3 runs 14 residues. Looked up from germline, CDR1 is KGHDR and CDR2 is SFDVKD. Trimming took off 5 bases at V and 4 bases at J, with 12 bases between the two ends.

In this sample, this clonotype turned up many times. CDR3 region: CASSQETVGNQPQHF. In DNA, the CDR3 is TGTGCCAGTAGTCAGGAGACGGTGGGGAATCAGCCCCAGCATTTT. The chain couples TRBV19 to TRBJ1-5; D uncertain. The V gene lost 5 bases and the J gene lost 4 bases, with 15 bases spanning the gap. Germline loops: CDR1 LNHDA, CDR2 SQIVND (reference sequence). The CDR3 is made up of 15 amino acids.